The 9 T cell receptor beta chains reported below all come from one sample, sequenced in a study of OX40 agonist ivuxolimab in advanced cancers. Assay used: immunoSEQ multiplex PCR; TCRdb lists only in-frame clones, some missing. Of some 80,000 clones in the sample, around 88% were seen once. The starting material was CD4+ or CD8+ T cells sorted from blood, obtained in a trial of the OX40 agonist ivuxolimab. These receptors were collected from an adult with an advanced solid tumor such as melanoma, head and neck, liver or kidney cancer.

This clone was seen just once. The V and J genes are TRBV6-1 and TRBJ1-5; D is uncertain. The CDR3 runs 13 residues. V lost 1 base and J lost 9, with 10 bases in between. Germline V lookup: CDR1 MNHNS, CDR2 SASEGT. The CDR3 here is CASSEGRGSPQHF. The CDR3 coding sequence is TGTGCCAGCAGTGAAGGAAGAGGTTCGCCCCAGCATTTT.

The rearrangement uses TRBV6-5 and TRBJ2-7; D is perhaps TRBD1 or TRBD2 (5 bases each). Trimming stripped 5 bases from V and 1 base from J, with 15 bases between. In germline, CDR1 is MNHEY, CDR2 SVGAGI. The length of the CDR3 is 15 residues. CDR3 sequence (DNA): TGTGCCAGCAGTCAGCACGGGACCGCATCCTACGAGCAGTACTTC. Translation: CASSQHGTASYEQYF.

This sequence joins TRBV9 and TRBJ2-1; 10 bases align to TRBD2. J was trimmed by 5 bases and V by 3 bases; bases with no gene match: 5. Germline-derived CDR1 and CDR2 are SGDLS and YYNGEE. The CDR3 is 15 amino acids. The DNA for the CDR3 is TGTGCCAGCAGCGCTAGCGGGAGTTCCGACAATGAGCAGTTCTTC. The encoded protein is CASSASGSSDNEQFF.

The genes are TRBV18 and TRBJ1-1; no clear D. From germline, CDR1 is KGHSH and CDR2 LQKENI. This CDR3 contains 15 residues. Trimming stripped 2 bases from V and 1 base from J, with 11 bases between. In nucleotides, the CDR3 is TGTGCCAGCTCACCAGGGGTTGTTACGAACACTGAAGCTTTCTTT. Translated: CASSPGVVTNTEAFF.

This clone was found a few times. The junction and the germline gene differ at one end; a read error may be behind it. The V and J genes are TRBV27 and TRBJ1-1; 7 bases align to TRBD1. CDR1 and CDR2 from the germline V gene are MNHEY and SMNVEV (reference sequence). This CDR3 contains 10 residues. CDR3 amino acids: CASSPKTTGF. CDR3 nucleotide sequence: TGTGCCAGCAGTCCCAAGACGACAGGGTTT.

This clone is a singleton in its sample. V gene TRBV19 combines with J gene TRBJ2-1, with D tentatively TRBD1 or TRBD2 (5 bases each). V was shortened by 8 bases and J by 7 bases, with 21 bases between the two germline ends. The CDR3 sequence is 15 residues long. CDR1 LNHDA and CDR2 SQIVND come from the germline V gene (reference sequence). In DNA, the CDR3 is TGTGCCAGTCGAAAAACCGGGGCTCCCGGGAATGAGCAGTTCTTC. Its translation is CASRKTGAPGNEQFF.

The chain carries TRBV6-1 and TRBJ2-1; D gene ambiguous. Germline CDR1 reads MNHNS; CDR2 reads SASEGT. This CDR3 contains 11 residues. Between the trimmed V and J ends, which lost 2 bases and 15 bases, there was a span of 11 bases. The CDR3 loop is CASSERLPRFF. The CDR3 nucleotides are TGTGCCAGCAGTGAACGCCTTCCAAGGTTCTTC.

This rearrangement joins TRBV27 to TRBJ2-2, with D uncertain. Germline loops: CDR1 MNHEY, CDR2 SMNVEV (reference sequence). Trimming took off 8 bases at V and 5 bases at J, with 9 bases between the two ends. The CDR3 loop spans 12 amino acids. CDR3 DNA sequence: TGTGCCAGCGGGTGGGAAACCGGGGAGCTGTTTTTT. Its protein is CASGWETGELFF.

The genes are TRBV5-1 and TRBJ2-3; D possibly corresponds to TRBD2 (6 bases). The V and J ends lost 5 bases and 6 bases respectively, with 19 bases between them. This CDR3 has 15 amino acids. In germline, CDR1 is SGHRS, CDR2 YFSETQ. The CDR3 reads CASRSGHSRGDTQYF. The DNA of the CDR3 is TGCGCCAGCAGGTCCGGTCACAGTCGGGGGGATACGCAGTATTTT. The full variable domain, its missing parts supplied by reference TRBV5-1 and TRBJ2-3, is KAGVTQTPRYLIKTRGQQVTLSCSPISGHRSVSWYQQTPGQGLQFLFEYFSETQRNKGNFPGRFSGRQFSNSRSEMNVSTLELGDSALYLCASRSGHSRGDTQYFGPGTRLTVL.